This T cell receptor beta chain was profiled in a study of T cells in localized non-small cell lung cancer. TCRdb's copy holds only in-frame clones and misses some; the assay was immunoSEQ multiplex PCR. Seen here are approximately 20,000 clones, approximately 80% observed once, and the top ten hold about 4.5%. General study points: Heterogeneity cannot be ruled out, as sequencing used one tumor region only. A median of around 52 clones ranked among the top 100 in tumor appeared in adjacent lung.

In regard to this clone: Its target is unknown.

The V gene's germline CDR1 is SGHKS and CDR2 YYEKEE (reference sequence). This CDR3 spans 14 amino acids. The germline V and J ends were trimmed by 0 bases and 0 bases, with 7 bases remaining between them. This clonotype was sampled from a man aged 40 to 75 with stage I lung adenocarcinoma. This rearrangement joins TRBV5-5 to TRBJ2-7, with D hard to call. Here the sequenced sample was peripheral blood, taken before any cancer treatment. CDR3 region: CASSLVGTSYEQYF. CDR3 nucleotides: TGTGCCAGCAGCTTGGTGGGCACCTCCTACGAGCAGTACTTC.